This note documents a single TCR beta chain sequence. Its antigen is undetermined. This sample was included in a study of cytomegalovirus exposure and HLA in healthy donors. About the research overall: Among several hundred genotyped donors, 80% to 90% fell in the Caucasian-associated ancestry cluster.

The PCR contained 60 Vbeta and 13 Jbeta primers. Produced via immunoSEQ multiplex PCR; TCRdb's table is partial and in-frame only. The sample includes 150,000 to 200,000 clones, 70% to 80% of them seen just once. Notes on the study in general: CMV serostatus stood as the only immune exposure information on hand. In a later analysis, several top co-occurrence clusters appeared linked to parvovirus B19, influenza, CMV and Epstein-Barr virus.

In germline, CDR1 is SGHRS, CDR2 YFSETQ. The CDR3 loop spans 15 amino acids. Unmatched junction bases numbered 9, after V lost 5 bases and J lost 3 bases. The material sequenced was PBMCs. The chain joins TRBV5-1 to TRBJ2-3; 7 positions match TRBD2. This TCR was sampled from a male donor in good health and CMV-seropositive. For the CDR3, the DNA is TGCGCCAGCAGATCGTTTCCAGCGGGGACAGATACGCAGTATTTT. Protein product: CASRSFPAGTDTQYF.